These 24 T cell receptor beta chains were sequenced from one sample in a study of monozygotic twins with inflammatory bowel disease. TCRdb re-called the 5' RACE reads and catalogs CDR3 proteins one per entry, DNA excluded. Reported are around 380,000 distinct CDR3 sequences; the ten largest clones contain 2% to 3%. The sequenced material came from blood. Source of these receptors: a human donor with ulcerative colitis or Crohn's disease, or a healthy co-twin of an affected twin (not recorded which).

The V and J genes are TRBV6-2 or TRBV6-3 and TRBJ2-7; TCRdb calls TRBD2, which cannot be checked without DNA. CDR1 and CDR2 from the germline V gene are MNHEY and SVGEGT. The CDR3 totals 15 residues. This chain's CDR3 is CASTLAGTVSYEQYF.

This chain joins TRBV28 and TRBJ2-6; TCRdb outputs TRBD1, but without DNA this stays unchecked. The germline CDR1 and CDR2 sequences are MDHEN and SYDVKM. There are 18 residues in the CDR3. The CDR3 spells CASSLRGAPLSGANVLTF.

The chain uses TRBV6-6 and TRBJ2-5; TCRdb designates TRBD1, a call that cannot be tested without DNA. Germline lookup yields CDR1 MNHNY and CDR2 SVGAGI (reference sequence). CDR3 length: 12 residues. CDR3 in amino acids: CASSVGGSNQYF.

This chain uses TRBV12-3 or TRBV12-4 with TRBJ1-1; TCRdb's D gene call, TRBD1, goes unchecked for lack of DNA. The CDR3 contains 14 residues. This CDR3 is CASSLRGGDTEAFF.

The CDR3 protein is CASSIDGRRAPYYGYTF. This sequence joins TRBV19 and TRBJ1-2. The CDR3 consists of 17 residues. In germline, CDR1 is LNHDA, CDR2 SQIVND (reference sequence).

The chain's CDR3 is CASIPGLAGAPYEQYF. The gene calls are TRBV7-3 and TRBJ2-7; the D gene TCRdb calls, TRBD2, cannot be checked with no DNA. Germline values: CDR1 SGHTA, CDR2 FQGTGA. CDR3 size: 16 residues.

V usage is TRBV15 and J usage is TRBJ2-3; absent DNA, TCRdb's TRBD1 call cannot be checked. CDR1 and CDR2 (germline): LNHNV, YYDKDF (reference sequence). This CDR3 has 13 amino acids. The CDR3 spells CATSNRELDTQYF.

The rearrangement links TRBV6-2 or TRBV6-3 to TRBJ1-2. The CDR3 runs 14 residues. Germline assignment: CDR1 MNHEY and CDR2 SVGEGT. Here the CDR3 reads CASSITRSGNGYTF.

The chain carries TRBV12-3 or TRBV12-4 and TRBJ2-5. The CDR3 extends over 17 amino acids. CDR3 in amino acids: CASSLAESRQAGETQYF.

V and J are TRBV11-2 and TRBJ2-1; the D call from TCRdb, TRBD1, cannot be confirmed without DNA. Germline assignment: CDR1 SGHAT and CDR2 FQNNGV. The CDR3 consists of 17 residues. The CDR3 sequence is CASILKNRGVRRNEQFF.

The chain links TRBV4-1 to TRBJ1-6; TCRdb picks TRBD1, but there is no DNA to check that call. The CDR3 contains 21 residues. Germline lookup yields CDR1 MGHRA and CDR2 YSYEKL. Here the CDR3 reads CASSQERVDTLESSYNSPLHF.

The chain has TRBV5-1 and TRBJ1-6; the D call from TCRdb, TRBD1, cannot be confirmed without DNA. The CDR3 totals 15 residues. Germline CDR1 and CDR2: SGHRS and YFSETQ. CDR3 amino acids: CASSLEDRDNSPLHF.

The rearrangement uses TRBV7-2 and TRBJ2-2. The germline V gene has CDR1 SGHTA and CDR2 FQGNSA. The CDR3 sequence is 13 residues long. This CDR3 reads CASSLAFLGELFF.

The chain recombines TRBV15 with TRBJ2-7; TCRdb picks TRBD1, but there is no DNA to check that call. There are 13 residues in the CDR3. The germline V gene encodes CDR1 LNHNV and CDR2 YYDKDF (reference sequence). The CDR3 loop is CATSRDTGAGPHF.

The rearrangement links TRBV4-3 to TRBJ2-1; TCRdb reports TRBD2, a call that lacks DNA to check it against. The CDR3 covers 18 residues. Germline CDR1 LGHNA, CDR2 YSLEER. CDR3 loop: CASSQDRLAGATGGEQFF.

The chain is built from TRBV7-2 and TRBJ2-2; TCRdb's D call, TRBD2, is unchecked because there is no DNA. The CDR3 is 15 residues long. CDR1 is SGHTA, CDR2 FQGNSA, per germline. CDR3 protein: CASSAGLAVTGELFF.

The chain links TRBV7-9 to TRBJ1-6. The CDR3 loop spans 11 amino acids. Germline V CDR1 and CDR2: SEHNR, FQNEAQ (reference sequence). CDR3 residues: CASGRNSPLHF. The full variable domain, completed using reference TRBV7-9 and TRBJ1-6, is DTGVSQNPRHKITKRGQNVTFRCDPISEHNRLYWYRQTLGQGPEFLTYFQNEAQLEKSRLLSDRFSAERPKGSFSTLEIQRTEQGDSAMYLCASGRNSPLHFGNGTRLTVT.

The V and J genes are TRBV11-2 and TRBJ2-1; TCRdb selects TRBD2, and the lack of DNA leaves this call unchecked. CDR1 SGHAT and CDR2 FQNNGV come from the germline V gene. The CDR3 contains 16 residues. CDR3 sequence reads: CASSFRRVGGWDEQFF. The complete variable domain, with remaining parts taken from reference TRBV11-2 and TRBJ2-1, reads EAGVAQSPRYKIIEKRQSVAFWCNPISGHATLYWYQQILGQGPKLLIQFQNNGVVDDSQLPKDRFSAERLKGVDSTLKIQPAKLEDSAVYLCASSFRRVGGWDEQFFGPGTRLTVL.

This chain links TRBV5-1 with TRBJ2-2; TCRdb names TRBD2, which stays unverified in the absence of DNA. This CDR3 spans 11 amino acids. The germline CDR1 and CDR2 sequences are SGHRS and YFSETQ. The CDR3 reads CASEGGGELFF.

The V gene is TRBV15, the J gene TRBJ1-4. The CDR3 has 14 residues. The germline V gene has CDR1 LNHNV and CDR2 YYDKDF (reference sequence). The CDR3 is CATSRGVANEKLFF. Variable domain in full (rest from reference TRBV15 and TRBJ1-4): DAMVIQNPRYQVTQFGKPVTLSCSQTLNHNVMYWYQQKSSQAPKLLFHYYDKDFNNEADTPDNFQSRRPNTSFCFLDIRSPGLGDTAMYLCATSRGVANEKLFFGSGTQLSVL.

The chain couples TRBV20-1 to TRBJ2-1; TCRdb reports TRBD1, a call that lacks DNA to check it against. Germline loops: CDR1 DFQATT, CDR2 SNEGSKA (reference sequence). The CDR3 runs to 15 residues. CDR3 sequence: CSASNPRGPSNEQFF.

The chain has TRBV5-1 and TRBJ2-7; with no DNA, the TCRdb D assignment of TRBD1 cannot be verified. This CDR3 has 13 residues. CDR1 is SGHRS and CDR2 is YFSETQ in the germline V gene. CDR3: CASSETGYHEQYF.

The chain links TRBV4-2 to TRBJ2-7; TCRdb's D gene call, TRBD1, goes unchecked for lack of DNA. The CDR3 is 13 amino acids. Looked up from germline, CDR1 is LGHNA and CDR2 is YNFKEQ. The CDR3 loop is CASSQVVRGEQYF.

The gene calls are TRBV12-3 or TRBV12-4 and TRBJ1-4; TCRdb's D gene call, TRBD1, goes unchecked for lack of DNA. CDR3 length equals 14 residues. The CDR3 is CASTGGRGSEKLFF.